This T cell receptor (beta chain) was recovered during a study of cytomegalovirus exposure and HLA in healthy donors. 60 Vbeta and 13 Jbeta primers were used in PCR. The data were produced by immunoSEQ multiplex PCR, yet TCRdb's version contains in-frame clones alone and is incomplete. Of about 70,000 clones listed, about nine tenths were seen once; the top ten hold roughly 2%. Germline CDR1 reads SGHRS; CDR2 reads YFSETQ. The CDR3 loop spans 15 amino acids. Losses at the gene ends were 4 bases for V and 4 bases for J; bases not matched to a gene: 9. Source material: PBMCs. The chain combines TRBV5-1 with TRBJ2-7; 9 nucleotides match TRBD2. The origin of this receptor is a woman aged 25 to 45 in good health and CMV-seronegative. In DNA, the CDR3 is TGCGCCAGCAGCGTAGCGGGAGAGTCACGATACGAGCAGTACTTC. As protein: CASSVAGESRYEQYF.